Below are 24 T cell receptor beta chains sequenced from a single sample in a study of beta chain features in type 1 diabetes. Every bit of the isolated RNA underwent reverse transcription, so sequencing read expressed TCRB transcripts. The table came from immunoSEQ multiplex PCR; TCRdb's copy has only in-frame clones and leaves some out. Altogether over 700,000 clones are present, 15% to 20% being singletons, with the ten largest covering 0.02% to 0.03%. Sequenced material: naive CD4+ T cells from blood. These receptors were taken from a woman aged 18-30 years in good health.

The chain is built from TRBV29-1 and TRBJ2-1; 7 bases are a match to TRBD1. CDR1 and CDR2 (germline): SQVTM, ANQGSEA. The CDR3 sequence is 14 residues long. V gave up 3 bases and J gave up 2 bases; unmatched junction bases: 4. The CDR3 protein is CSVESQGAYNEQFF. Written as DNA, the CDR3 is TGCAGCGTTGAGAGTCAGGGGGCCTACAATGAGCAGTTCTTC.

Only a few counts were recorded for this clone. The J gene is TRBJ2-7, the V gene TRBV2; a weak D match, TRBD1 (6 bases). Trimming left V 7 bases short and J 6 bases short, with 16 bases between. The CDR3 has 13 residues. Germline assignment: CDR1 SNHLY and CDR2 FYNNEI. The chain's CDR3 is CASIANDRREQYF. DNA of the CDR3: TGTGCCAGCATTGCTAATGACAGGCGCGAGCAGTACTTC.

V gene TRBV18 combines with J gene TRBJ2-5, with 7 nucleotides matching TRBD1. The germline CDR1 and CDR2 sequences are KGHSH and LQKENI. The ends lost 5 bases at V and 7 bases at J; junction bases unmatched: 10. CDR3 length equals 14 residues. The CDR3 DNA reads as TGTGCCAGCTCATCACAAGAGGGGGCCGGGACCCAGTACTTC. It specifies CASSSQEGAGTQYF.

This clone was seen a few times. The V and J genes are TRBV5-1 and TRBJ2-2; 9 bases match TRBD1. The CDR3 runs to 16 residues. Germline CDR1 reads SGHRS; CDR2 reads YFSETQ. The V and J ends lost 1 base and 5 bases, in that order; junction bases with no gene match: 6. The CDR3 loop is CASSLRTGAGTGELFF. The CDR3, as DNA: TGCGCCAGCAGCTTGAGGACAGGGGCTGGGACCGGGGAGCTGTTTTTT.

This clone came up a few times. Distinct nucleotide sequences in the sample also encode this CDR3. V is TRBV18 and J is TRBJ2-3; D call uncertain. The CDR3 runs 12 residues. Germline CDR1 reads KGHSH; CDR2 reads LQKENI. Trimming left V 3 bases short and J 5 bases short, with 6 bases between. Written as DNA, the CDR3 is TGTGCCAGCTCACCCCTGGGAGATACGCAGTATTTT. It translates to CASSPLGDTQYF.

This clone was counted between two and nine times. The V gene is TRBV15, the J gene TRBJ1-2; D gene uncertain. CDR3 length equals 16 residues. Germline CDR1 is LNHNV and CDR2 is YYDKDF (reference sequence). Trimming removed 0 bases at V and 5 bases at J, with 16 bases between. The CDR3 bases are TGTGCCACCAGCAGAGACCTACATAGAAAATTTTATGGCTACACCTTC. This translates into CATSRDLHRKFYGYTF.

V gene TRBV19 combines with J gene TRBJ2-1, with a tentative D call TRBD2 (6 bases). Trimming pared 3 bases from V and 5 bases from J, leaving 14 bases between. In germline, CDR1 is LNHDA, CDR2 SQIVND (reference sequence). This CDR3 region has 15 residues. CDR3: CASSMVGLINNEQFF. The CDR3 DNA reads as TGTGCCAGTAGTATGGTCGGACTAATCAACAATGAGCAGTTCTTC.

Notes on this clone: This sample also contains other DNA sequences that code for the same CDR3. The gene calls are TRBV4-2 and TRBJ2-7; D may match TRBD1 or TRBD2 (5 bases each). This CDR3 is built from 15 residues. CDR1 and CDR2 (germline): LGHNA, YNFKEQ. Trimming cost V 4 bases and J 0 bases, with 13 bases left between them. This CDR3 is CASSRGTESSYEQYF. The CDR3 DNA reads TGTGCCAGCAGCCGGGGGACGGAGAGCTCCTACGAGCAGTACTTC.

J is TRBJ2-5 and V is TRBV5-1; 10 bases align to TRBD2. The CDR3 is 16 amino acids. Losses at the gene ends were 2 bases for V and 5 bases for J; bases not matched to a gene: 9. Germline V gene sequence: CDR1 SGHRS, CDR2 YFSETQ. This CDR3 is CASSLSLAGAWETQYF. Written as DNA, the CDR3 is TGCGCCAGCAGCTTATCCCTAGCGGGAGCATGGGAGACCCAGTACTTC.

The chain couples TRBV29-1 to TRBJ2-1; TRBD1 matches 10 bases. The germline gives CDR1 SQVTM, CDR2 ANQGSEA. The CDR3 consists of 14 residues. J was trimmed by 3 bases and V by 4 bases; bases with no gene match: 3. CDR3: CSVGWTGGYNEQFF. The CDR3, as DNA: TGCAGCGTTGGCTGGACAGGGGGCTACAATGAGCAGTTCTTC.

This clone was seen a few times. V usage is TRBV5-4 and J usage is TRBJ2-5; 12 bases are a match to TRBD2. This CDR3 comprises 17 residues. V was pared by 0 bases and J by 1 base, with 4 bases of the junction left unmatched. Looked up from germline, CDR1 is SGHNT and CDR2 is YYREEE (reference sequence). CDR3 coding DNA: TGTGCCAGCAGCTTGGCCGGGACTAGCGGGTCCCAAGAGACCCAGTACTTC. Translating it yields CASSLAGTSGSQETQYF.

The chain couples TRBV15 to TRBJ2-7; 9 positions agree with TRBD1. CDR3 length: 18 amino acids. Per germline, CDR1 LNHNV and CDR2 YYDKDF (reference sequence). Germline trimming cut 1 base from V and 2 bases from J; bases unmatched to any gene: 12. The CDR3, as DNA: TGTGCCACCAGCAGAGGGGGTTTGAGGGGACAGGGCACCTACGAGCAGTACTTC. This translates into CATSRGGLRGQGTYEQYF.

This chain links TRBV7-2 with TRBJ2-3; no clear D. From germline, CDR1 is SGHTA and CDR2 FQGNSA. The CDR3 consists of 15 residues. V lost 2 bases and J lost 2, with 11 bases in between. The DNA for the CDR3 is TGTGCCAGCAGCTTAATAGGTTTAACCACAGATACGCAGTATTTT. This gives the protein CASSLIGLTTDTQYF.

CDR3 coding DNA: TGCAGCACTACTCGGGGAAGGGGGGACACTGAAGCTTTCTTT. This sequence encodes CSTTRGRGDTEAFF. The V gene is TRBV29-1, the J gene TRBJ1-1; weak D call: TRBD1 (6 bases). V was clipped by 8 bases and J by 3 bases, with 19 bases between them. This CDR3 has 14 residues. In germline, CDR1 is SQVTM, CDR2 ANQGSEA.

This rearrangement joins TRBV28 to TRBJ1-5; TRBD1 is a possible D gene (5 bases). CDR3 size: 14 residues. From germline, CDR1 is MDHEN and CDR2 SYDVKM. The V gene lost 2 bases and the J gene lost 5 bases, with 10 bases spanning the gap. The CDR3 protein is CASSLGTLHQPQHF. CDR3 DNA sequence: TGTGCCAGCAGTTTAGGGACTCTTCATCAGCCCCAGCATTTT.

This clone was recorded a few times. The rearrangement uses TRBV21-1 and TRBJ1-5; the D call in the table, TRBD1, was not verified against the DNA. TRBV21-1 represents a pseudogene. The CDR3 has 18 residues. The CDR3 coding sequence is TGTGCCAGCAGCAAAAGGGGGTACCGGGTGGACACCTATCAGCCCCAGCATTTT. Encoded protein: CASSKRGYRVDTYQPQHF.

The J gene is TRBJ2-5, the V gene TRBV7-2, with 8 bases identical to TRBD2. The DNA end favors TRBJ2-7, so the J call may be wrong. This CDR3 comprises 15 residues. Germline V CDR1 and CDR2: SGHTA, FQGNSA. CDR3 DNA: TGTGCCAGCAGCAGGGCAGCGGGAGTACAATACGAGCAGTACTTC. Translated: CASSRAAGVQYEQYF.

J is TRBJ2-7 and V is TRBV7-2; tentatively, D is TRBD1 or TRBD2 (5 bases each). V lost 2 bases to trimming and J lost 2 bases, with 10 bases between them. The CDR3 has 14 amino acids. Germline V gene data show CDR1 as SGHTA and CDR2 as FQGNSA. The DNA of the CDR3 is TGTGCCAGCAGCTTAACTGGGACCGCCTACGAGCAGTACTTC. It is translated as CASSLTGTAYEQYF. The complete variable domain, with remaining parts taken from reference TRBV7-2 and TRBJ2-7, reads GAGVSQSPSNKVTEKGKDVELRCDPISGHTALYWYRQSLGQGLEFLIYFQGNSAPDKSGLPSDRFSAERTGGSVSTLTIQRTQQEDSAVYLCASSLTGTAYEQYFGPGTRLTVT.

This clone has a handful of counts. The rearrangement joins TRBV5-1 to TRBJ2-5; 7 bases line up with TRBD1. CDR1 SGHRS and CDR2 YFSETQ come from the germline V gene. The CDR3 extends over 14 amino acids. Trimming cost V 6 bases and J 2 bases; bases outside gene matches: 7. Here the CDR3 DNA reads TGCGCCAGCACGCCGGGGACAGCGCAAGAGACCCAGTACTTC. Translated: CASTPGTAQETQYF.

The chain couples TRBV7-2 to TRBJ2-7; D is possibly TRBD1 or TRBD2 (5 bases each). CDR3 size: 15 residues. CDR1 and CDR2 from the germline V gene are SGHTA and FQGNSA. The V end was cut by 8 bases, the J end by 3 bases, with 20 bases between. CDR3 sequence (DNA): TGTGCCAGCTCCACCGGTTGGGGCGGAGGCTACGAGCAGTACTTC. This sequence encodes CASSTGWGGGYEQYF. Based on the CDR3 plus reference TRBV7-2 and TRBJ2-7, the full variable domain is GAGVSQSPSNKVTEKGKDVELRCDPISGHTALYWYRQSLGQGLEFLIYFQGNSAPDKSGLPSDRFSAERTGGSVSTLTIQRTQQEDSAVYLCASSTGWGGGYEQYFGPGTRLTVT.

This rearrangement joins TRBV9 to TRBJ2-7; 7 nucleotides align to TRBD2. With V trimmed by 2 bases and J by 2 bases, 7 bases remained unmatched. The length of the CDR3 is 15 residues. Germline V gives CDR1 SGDLS, CDR2 YYNGEE. CDR3 DNA sequence: TGTGCCAGCAGCGTGATGTCTAGCGGCCCCTACGAGCAGTACTTC. As protein: CASSVMSSGPYEQYF.

As regards this clone: This same CDR3 is encoded by further DNA sequences in the sample. The rearrangement links TRBV7-9 to TRBJ1-1; D remains ambiguous. CDR1 is SEHNR, CDR2 FQNEAQ, per germline (reference sequence). This CDR3 region has 14 residues. V shed 3 bases and J shed 2 bases, with 10 bases lying between them. The CDR3 sequence: CASSLVPGNTEAFF. The CDR3 DNA is TGTGCCAGCAGCTTGGTCCCCGGTAACACTGAAGCTTTCTTT.

The rearrangement links TRBV6-1 to TRBJ2-1; TRBD2 aligns across 7 bases. Germline assignment: CDR1 MNHNS and CDR2 SASEGT. The CDR3 runs to 16 residues. The ends lost 4 bases at V and 4 bases at J; junction bases unmatched: 10. The chain's CDR3 is CASSGHLAAMYNEQFF. CDR3 nucleotides: TGTGCCAGCAGTGGACACCTAGCGGCTATGTACAATGAGCAGTTCTTC.

This clone was counted between two and nine times. The chain joins TRBV4-2 to TRBJ2-2, with 9 nucleotides matching TRBD2. Trimming at V came to 0 bases and at J to 7 bases, leaving 12 bases not matched to a gene. The CDR3 loop spans 18 amino acids. Per the germline V gene, CDR1 is LGHNA and CDR2 is YNFKEQ. CDR3 bases: TGTGCCAGCAGCCAAGATAGTGCCGGACTAGCGAATAACGGGGAGCTGTTTTTT. This codes for CASSQDSAGLANNGELFF.